Sequencing of this TCR beta chain was carried out in a study of human T cells and chemical hapten exposure. TCRdb re-derived calls from the RACE reads in MiXCR, one entry per CDR3 protein. The sample consists of 380,000 or so distinct CDR3 sequences, approximately 5.8% of them appearing once. Noted time point: pre-sensitization, week 0. This sample's treatment: therapeutic diphenylcyclopropenone sensitization with weekly scalp DPC. Blood was drawn before each patch test was applied. This CDR3 contains 14 residues. The germline gives CDR1 SGHDN, CDR2 FVKESK. Trimming shortened V by 7 bases and J by 0 bases, and 13 bases separated the two germline ends. Regarding the study as a whole: Alopecia affected the donors, so their immune response may differ from healthy people's.

This clonotype was observed at least ten times. The target antigen is unknown. The chain couples TRBV14 to TRBJ2-7; D call uncertain. The receptor comes from a woman aged 18-35 years with alopecia areata. Some clones in this sample may be carry-over from other donors' samples. The specimen comprised whole blood, sampled in connection with sensitization to the hapten diphenylcyclopropenone (DPC). The CDR3 sequence is CASKSSRSSYEQYF. CDR3 coding DNA: TGTGCCAGCAAATCGTCCCGGAGCTCCTACGAGCAGTACTTC.